One and the same sample provided the 5 T cell receptor beta chains below, sequenced in a study of blood T cell repertoires in COVID-19. Some clones are missing from TCRdb's copy, which holds only in-frame ones; the method was immunoSEQ multiplex PCR. Among 300,000 to 400,000 clones listed, around 85% were seen once. The sequencing input was peripheral blood. The receptors here all came from a human donor in a cohort sampled during active COVID-19.

The J gene is TRBJ1-2, the V gene TRBV12-5; D not resolved. The CDR3 extends over 10 amino acids. Germline values: CDR1 LGHNT, CDR2 FRNRAP. Trimming removed 3 bases from V and 8 bases from J, with 4 bases in between. Here the CDR3 reads CASGFPGYTF. CDR3 in DNA: TGTGCTAGTGGTTTTCCAGGCTACACCTTC.

V is TRBV5-1 and J is TRBJ2-3, with D maybe TRBD2 (7 bases). The CDR3 spans 16 residues. Germline V gene lookup returns CDR1 SGHRS and CDR2 YFSETQ. Trimming left V 4 bases short and J 3 bases short, with 18 bases between. This CDR3 reads CASSLTPGGRTDTQYF. In DNA form, the CDR3 reads TGCGCCAGCAGCCTTACCCCGGGGGGCCGAACAGATACGCAGTATTTT.

This chain connects TRBV5-1 to TRBJ2-3; D is unclear. This CDR3 comprises 12 residues. The V gene lost 6 bases and the J gene lost 0 bases, with 5 bases spanning the gap. CDR1 SGHRS and CDR2 YFSETQ come from the germline V gene. The CDR3 DNA reads as TGCGCCAGCACAACAAGCACAGATACGCAGTATTTT. As protein: CASTTSTDTQYF.

V and J are TRBV7-2 and TRBJ1-5, with 7 nucleotides matching TRBD1. The length of the CDR3 is 14 residues. J lost 4 bases, V lost 4 bases, and 4 bases had no gene match. CDR1 and CDR2 from the germline V gene are SGHTA and FQGNSA. The CDR3: CASSSGQVNQPQHF. The CDR3 DNA reads TGTGCCAGCAGCTCCGGACAGGTGAATCAGCCCCAGCATTTT.

The CDR3 DNA reads as TGTGCCAGTACCCTATGGGGGACAGTAAGGACCGGGGAGCTGTTTTTT. This sequence encodes CASTLWGTVRTGELFF. The rearrangement links TRBV19 to TRBJ2-2, with 7 bases aligning to TRBD1. The germline CDR1 and CDR2 sequences are LNHDA and SQIVND (reference sequence). With V trimmed by 7 bases and J by 5 bases, 13 bases remained unmatched. CDR3 length equals 16 residues. Supplemented by reference TRBV19 and TRBJ2-2, the full variable domain reads DGGITQSPKYLFRKEGQNVTLSCEQNLNHDAMYWYRQDPGQGLRLIYYSQIVNDFQKGDIAEGYSVSREKKESFPLTVTSAQKNPTAFYLCASTLWGTVRTGELFFGEGSRLTVL.